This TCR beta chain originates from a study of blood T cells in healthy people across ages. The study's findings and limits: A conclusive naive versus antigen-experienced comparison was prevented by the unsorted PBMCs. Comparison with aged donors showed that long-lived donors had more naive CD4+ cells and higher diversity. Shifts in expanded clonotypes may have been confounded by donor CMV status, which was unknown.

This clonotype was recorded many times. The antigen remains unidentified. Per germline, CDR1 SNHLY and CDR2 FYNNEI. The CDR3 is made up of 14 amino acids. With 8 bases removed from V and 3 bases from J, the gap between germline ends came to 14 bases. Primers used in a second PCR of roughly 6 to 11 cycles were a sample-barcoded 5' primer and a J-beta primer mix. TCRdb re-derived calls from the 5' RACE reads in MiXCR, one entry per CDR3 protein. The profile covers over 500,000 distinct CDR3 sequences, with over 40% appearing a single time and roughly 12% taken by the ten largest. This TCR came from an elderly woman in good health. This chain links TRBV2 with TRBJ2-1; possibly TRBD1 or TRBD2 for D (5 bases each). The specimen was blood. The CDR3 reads CASLWDRHYNEQFF. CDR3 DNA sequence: TGTGCCAGCCTTTGGGACCGTCACTACAATGAGCAGTTCTTC.